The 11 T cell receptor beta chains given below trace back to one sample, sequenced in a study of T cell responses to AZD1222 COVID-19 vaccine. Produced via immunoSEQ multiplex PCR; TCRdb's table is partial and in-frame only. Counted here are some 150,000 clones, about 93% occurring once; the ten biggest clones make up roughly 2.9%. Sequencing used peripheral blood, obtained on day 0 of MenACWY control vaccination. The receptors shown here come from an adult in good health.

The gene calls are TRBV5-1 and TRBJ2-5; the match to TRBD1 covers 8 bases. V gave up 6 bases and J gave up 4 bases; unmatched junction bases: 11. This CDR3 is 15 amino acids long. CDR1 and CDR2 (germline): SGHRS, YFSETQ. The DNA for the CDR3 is TGCGCCAGCACCAAAGGACAGGGAGGTTTAGAGACCCAGTACTTC. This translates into CASTKGQGGLETQYF.

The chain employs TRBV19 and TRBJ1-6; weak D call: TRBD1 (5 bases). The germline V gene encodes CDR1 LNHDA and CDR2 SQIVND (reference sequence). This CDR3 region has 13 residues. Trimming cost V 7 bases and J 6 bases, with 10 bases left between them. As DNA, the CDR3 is TGTGCCAGTATGGGGGGTAGTAATTCACCCCTCCACTTT. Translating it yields CASMGGSNSPLHF.

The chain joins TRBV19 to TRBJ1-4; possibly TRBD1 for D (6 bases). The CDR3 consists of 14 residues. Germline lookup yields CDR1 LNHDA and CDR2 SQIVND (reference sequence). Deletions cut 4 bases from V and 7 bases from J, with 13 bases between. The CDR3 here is CASSRLQGGEKLFF. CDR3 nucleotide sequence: TGTGCCAGTAGTAGGCTACAGGGTGGTGAAAAACTGTTTTTT.

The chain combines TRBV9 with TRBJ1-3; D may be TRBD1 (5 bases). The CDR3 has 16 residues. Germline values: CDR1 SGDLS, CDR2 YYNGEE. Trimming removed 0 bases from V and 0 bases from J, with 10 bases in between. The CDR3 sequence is CASSVGGHPSGNTIYF. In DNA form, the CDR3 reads TGTGCCAGCAGCGTAGGGGGCCACCCCTCTGGAAACACCATATATTTT.

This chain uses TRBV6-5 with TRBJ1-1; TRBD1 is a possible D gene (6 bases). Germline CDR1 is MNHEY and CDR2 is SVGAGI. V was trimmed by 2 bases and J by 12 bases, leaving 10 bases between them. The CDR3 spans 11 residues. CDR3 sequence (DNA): TGTGCCAGCAGTTACGGGCAGGGGTCTTTCTTT. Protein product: CASSYGQGSFF.

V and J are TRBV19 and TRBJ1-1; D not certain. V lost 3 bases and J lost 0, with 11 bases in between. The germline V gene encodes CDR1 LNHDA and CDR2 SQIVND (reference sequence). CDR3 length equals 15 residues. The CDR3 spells CASSIGTNLNTEAFF. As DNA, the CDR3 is TGTGCCAGTAGTATCGGAACTAATCTGAACACTGAAGCTTTCTTT.

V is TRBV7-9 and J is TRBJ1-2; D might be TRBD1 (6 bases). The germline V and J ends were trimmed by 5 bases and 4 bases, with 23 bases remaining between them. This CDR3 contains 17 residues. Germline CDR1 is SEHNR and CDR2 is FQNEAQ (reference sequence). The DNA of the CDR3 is TGTGCCAGCAGCCCTAACACCCAGGGGCAAACTAGCTATGGCTACACCTTC. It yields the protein CASSPNTQGQTSYGYTF.

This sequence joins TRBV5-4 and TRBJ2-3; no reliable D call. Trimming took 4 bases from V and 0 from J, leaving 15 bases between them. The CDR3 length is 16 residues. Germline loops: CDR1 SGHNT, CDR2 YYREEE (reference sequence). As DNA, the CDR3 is TGTGCCAGCAGCCTCCCCGGGTCAAAAAGCACAGATACGCAGTATTTT. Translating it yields CASSLPGSKSTDTQYF. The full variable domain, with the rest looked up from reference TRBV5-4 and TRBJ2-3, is ETGVTQSPTHLIKTRGQQVTLRCSSQSGHNTVSWYQQALGQGPQFIFQYYREEENGRGNFPPRFSGLQFPNYSSELNVNALELDDSALYLCASSLPGSKSTDTQYFGPGTRLTVL.

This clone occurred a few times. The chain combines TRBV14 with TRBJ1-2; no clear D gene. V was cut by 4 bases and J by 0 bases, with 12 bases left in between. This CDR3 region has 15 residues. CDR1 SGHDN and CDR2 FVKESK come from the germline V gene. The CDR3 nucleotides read TGTGCCAGCAGCCCCCGAATAGATCCTAACTATGGCTACACCTTC. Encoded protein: CASSPRIDPNYGYTF.

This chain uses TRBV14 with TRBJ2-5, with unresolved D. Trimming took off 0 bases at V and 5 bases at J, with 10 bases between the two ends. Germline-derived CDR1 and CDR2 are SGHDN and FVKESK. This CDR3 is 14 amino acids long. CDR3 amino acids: CASSQDEPWETQYF. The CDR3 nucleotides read TGTGCCAGCAGCCAAGACGAACCGTGGGAGACCCAGTACTTC.

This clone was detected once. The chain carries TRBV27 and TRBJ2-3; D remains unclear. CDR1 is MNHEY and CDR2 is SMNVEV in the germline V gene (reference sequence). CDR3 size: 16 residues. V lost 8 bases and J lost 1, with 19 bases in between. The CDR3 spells CASSVAVMVGTDTQYF. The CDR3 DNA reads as TGTGCCAGCTCCGTCGCGGTGATGGTGGGCACAGATACGCAGTATTTT.